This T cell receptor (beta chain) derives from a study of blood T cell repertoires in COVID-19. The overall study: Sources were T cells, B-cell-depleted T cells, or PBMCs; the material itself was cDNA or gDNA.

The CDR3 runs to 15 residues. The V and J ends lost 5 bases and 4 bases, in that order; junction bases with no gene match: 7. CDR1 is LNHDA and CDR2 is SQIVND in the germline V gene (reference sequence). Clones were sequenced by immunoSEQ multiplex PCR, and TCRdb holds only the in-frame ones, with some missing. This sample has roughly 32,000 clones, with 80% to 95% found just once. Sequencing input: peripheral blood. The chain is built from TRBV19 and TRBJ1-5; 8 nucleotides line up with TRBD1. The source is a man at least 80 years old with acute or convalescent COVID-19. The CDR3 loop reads CASSPPTGGNQPQHF. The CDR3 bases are TGTGCCAGTAGTCCCCCAACAGGGGGGAATCAGCCCCAGCATTTT.